This TCR beta chain was retrieved from a study of shared clonotypes between healthy human individuals. J was trimmed by 0 bases and V by 10 bases; bases with no gene match: 18. Germline V gene data show CDR1 as ENHRY and CDR2 as SYGVKD. The CDR3 covers 17 residues. Adult Caucasians living in Nashville, Tennessee made up all of the donors. This clone appeared a single time. Its cognate antigen is unknown. Produced via immunoSEQ multiplex PCR; TCRdb's table is partial and in-frame only. The sample yields approximately 1.4 million clones, approximately 98% seen once. The study's findings and limits: Against clonotypes common to all four donors, non-shared ones had lower generation probabilities. Across several donors, naive CD4 shared 4.5% to 6%, naive CD8 around 3.5%, memory CD4 2.3%, memory CD8 0.4%. The low donor count limited represented genetic and exposure-history diversity.

Material: naive CD4+ T cells sorted from blood. Indicated subset: CD45RA+ positively selected. This chain links TRBV10-3 with TRBJ2-7, with 7 nucleotides matching TRBD1. This clonotype originated in a man aged 30-40 years in good health. For the CDR3, the DNA is TGTGCCACGCTAGTGATTCCGCGACAGGGTGGCTCCTACGAGCAGTACTTC. Encoded protein: CATLVIPRQGGSYEQYF.